These T cell receptor beta chains were read from a single sample in a study of identical twins. TCRdb analysed the 5' RACE reads with MiXCR anew, one entry per CDR3 protein. Of just over 450,000 distinct CDR3 sequences detected, 14% appear once; the ten largest clones hold more than 0.5%. This same sample was also part of a study on yellow fever vaccine responses in identical twins.

Sequencing used CD4+ T cells sorted from blood. Every receptor here comes from a woman in her late teens or twenties in good health. Each CDR3 is given with its conserved first and last residue. The D gene is left open where the match is weak. Part of the rows lack a size; the others show once, few, many or a class for expanded clones.

d_call	clone_size	v_call	j_call	cdr3_aa	cdr3_nt
NA	NA	TRBV6-2/TRBV6-3	TRBJ2-1	CASSQRSGNEQFF	TGTGCCAGCAGCCAAAGGTCGGGTAACGAGCAGTTCTTC
TRBD2	NA	TRBV5-1	TRBJ2-1	CASSINTGLEGNEQFF	TGCGCCAGCAGCATAAACACGGGACTAGAGGGTAATGAGCAGTTCTTC
TRBD1	NA	TRBV5-6	TRBJ2-7	CASSYRDRVSYEQYF	TGTGCCAGCAGCTACCGGGACAGGGTCTCCTACGAGCAGTACTTC
TRBD2	many	TRBV5-1	TRBJ2-4	CASSLAASGKNIQYF	TGCGCCAGCAGCTTAGCGGCTAGCGGAAAAAACATTCAGTACTTC
NA	NA	TRBV7-2	TRBJ2-1	CASSLDTREQFF	TGTGCCAGCAGCTTGGACACCCGTGAGCAGTTCTTC
TRBD1	few	TRBV14	TRBJ2-5	CASSQRTGGRETQYF	TGTGCCAGCAGCCAAAGGACAGGGGGCAGAGAGACCCAGTACTTC
NA	NA	TRBV7-9	TRBJ2-1	CASSRQGWNDEQFF	TGTGCCAGCAGCCGCCAGGGCTGGAACGATGAGCAGTTCTTC
TRBD2	NA	TRBV7-2	TRBJ2-2	CASSPLTGGLTGELFF	TGTGCCAGCAGCCCCCTCACGGGGGGACTCACCGGGGAGCTGTTTTTT
TRBD1	many	TRBV11-2	TRBJ1-5	CASSSSPGQGATQHF	TGTGCCAGCAGCTCCTCACCGGGACAGGGGGCCACACAGCATTTT
TRBD2	NA	TRBV27	TRBJ2-7	CASTQVVAGVGPYEQYF	TGTGCCAGCACCCAAGTGGTAGCGGGAGTTGGCCCCTACGAGCAGTACTTC
TRBD2	NA	TRBV10-3	TRBJ2-1	CAISSPDLAGGPRNEQFF	TGTGCCATCAGTTCGCCCGATTTAGCGGGAGGGCCTCGAAATGAGCAGTTCTTC
NA	few	TRBV15	TRBJ2-5	CATSRSPQETQYF	TGTGCCACCAGCAGATCCCCCCAAGAGACCCAGTACTTC
NA	NA	TRBV6-4	TRBJ2-2	CASSDRGGSTGELFF	TGTGCCAGCAGTGACAGGGGAGGAAGCACCGGGGAGCTGTTTTTT
NA	few	TRBV20-1	TRBJ2-4	CSAPPGLLGDLAKNIQYF	TGCAGTGCTCCTCCGGGACTTCTAGGGGACCTAGCCAAAAACATTCAGTACTTC
TRBD1	many	TRBV5-1	TRBJ1-1	CASSGTGGNTEAFF	TGCGCCAGCAGCGGGACAGGGGGCAACACTGAAGCTTTCTTT
NA	many	TRBV7-2	TRBJ2-5	CASSLGTEGLEETQYF	TGTGCCAGCAGCTTAGGAACGGAAGGGCTTGAAGAGACCCAGTACTTC
TRBD2	NA	TRBV11-1	TRBJ2-7	CASSMTSGGAHEQYF	TGTGCCAGCAGCATGACTAGCGGGGGGGCTCACGAGCAGTACTTC
NA	few	TRBV7-2	TRBJ2-4	CASSGKLWDIQYF	TGTGCCAGCAGCGGCAAGTTGTGGGACATTCAGTACTTC